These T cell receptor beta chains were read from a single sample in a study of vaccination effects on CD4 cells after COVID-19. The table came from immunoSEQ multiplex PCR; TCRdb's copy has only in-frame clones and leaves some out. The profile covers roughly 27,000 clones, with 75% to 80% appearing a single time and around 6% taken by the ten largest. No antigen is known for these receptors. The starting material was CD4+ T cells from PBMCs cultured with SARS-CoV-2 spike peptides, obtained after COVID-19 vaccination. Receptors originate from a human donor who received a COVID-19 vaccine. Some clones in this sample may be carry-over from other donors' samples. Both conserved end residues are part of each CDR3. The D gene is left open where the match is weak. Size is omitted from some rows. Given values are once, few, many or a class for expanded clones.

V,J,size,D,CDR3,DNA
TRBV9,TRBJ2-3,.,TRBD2,CASSSGPTSGVTDTQYF,TGTGCCAGCAGCTCCGGCCCCACTAGCGGGGTCACAGATACGCAGTATTTT
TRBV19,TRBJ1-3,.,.,CASRQISGNTIYF,TGTGCCTCAAGGCAGATCTCTGGAAACACCATATATTTT
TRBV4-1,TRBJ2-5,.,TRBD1,CASSLGQAQETQYF,TGCGCCAGCAGCCTCGGACAGGCCCAAGAGACCCAGTACTTC
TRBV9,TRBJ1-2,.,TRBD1,CASSVRGGGSYTF,TGTGCCAGCAGCGTACGAGGGGGCGGTAGCTACACCTTC
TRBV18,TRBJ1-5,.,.,CASSRTGRGSNQPQHF,TGTGCCAGCTCACGCACGGGACGCGGTAGCAATCAGCCCCAGCATTTT
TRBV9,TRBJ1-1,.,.,CASSPTRGQGSGTAEAFF,TGTGCCAGCAGCCCCACCCGGGGACAAGGGTCCGGAACGGCTGAAGCTTTCTTT
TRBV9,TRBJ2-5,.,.,CASSGGGQETQYF,TGTGCCAGCAGCGGAGGGGGGCAAGAGACCCAGTACTTC
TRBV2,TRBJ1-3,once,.,CASSQRVPRNTIYF,TGTGCCAGCAGTCAAAGGGTCCCAAGAAACACCATATATTTT
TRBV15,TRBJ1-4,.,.,CATSREGGKRDEKLFF,TGTGCCACCAGCAGAGAAGGGGGGAAGAGAGATGAAAAACTGTTTTTT
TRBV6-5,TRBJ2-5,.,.,CAAARGLGETQYF,TGTGCCGCCGCGCGGGGCCTGGGAGAGACCCAGTACTTC
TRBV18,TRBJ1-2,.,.,CASSLKLGLNGLANYGYTF,TGTGCCAGCTCACTGAAACTCGGACTGAACGGACTCGCTAACTATGGCTACACCTTC
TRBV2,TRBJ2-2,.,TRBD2,CASRAGGGNTGELFF,TGTGCCAGCAGGGCTGGGGGGGGGAACACCGGGGAGCTGTTTTTT
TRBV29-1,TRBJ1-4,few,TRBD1,CSGRRTGNDEKLFF,TGCAGCGGACGAAGGACAGGGAATGATGAAAAACTGTTTTTT
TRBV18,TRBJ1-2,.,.,CASSPSRTRQDYTF,TGTGCCAGCTCACCATCGAGGACTCGACAAGACTACACCTTC
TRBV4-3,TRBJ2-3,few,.,CASSQGFSTDTQYF,TGCGCCAGCAGCCAAGGGTTCAGCACAGATACGCAGTATTTT
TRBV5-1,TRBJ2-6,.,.,CASSIGGAGANVLTF,TGCGCCAGCAGCATTGGGGGTGCTGGGGCCAACGTCCTGACTTTC